The 30 T cell receptor beta chains below were found in one sample sequenced in a study of cytomegalovirus exposure and HLA in healthy donors. Produced via immunoSEQ multiplex PCR; TCRdb's table is partial and in-frame only. This sample has 70,000 to 75,000 clones, with around 94% found just once. The sequencing sample was made of PBMCs. These receptors originate from a woman aged 18 to 35 in good health and CMV-seropositive.

This chain uses TRBV6-1 with TRBJ1-6, with D maybe TRBD1 (5 bases). From germline, CDR1 is MNHNS and CDR2 SASEGT. Trimming shortened V by 6 bases and J by 3 bases, and 9 bases separated the two germline ends. The length of the CDR3 is 14 residues. CDR3 residues: CASRPDSYNSPLHF. DNA of the CDR3: TGTGCCAGCAGGCCTGACAGCTATAATTCACCCCTCCACTTT.

The chain joins TRBV12-5 to TRBJ1-2; 8 bases align to TRBD1. The germline V gene encodes CDR1 LGHNT and CDR2 FRNRAP. This CDR3 has 13 residues. J was trimmed by 4 bases and V by 4 bases; bases with no gene match: 2. CDR3 loop: CASGYQGAYGYTF. In DNA, the CDR3 is TGTGCTAGTGGTTATCAGGGGGCCTATGGCTACACCTTC.

This clone has just one count. The J gene is TRBJ1-2, the V gene TRBV15; D is unclear. This CDR3 spans 16 amino acids. Trimming shortened V by 3 bases and J by 4 bases, and 18 bases separated the two germline ends. CDR1 LNHNV and CDR2 YYDKDF come from the germline V gene (reference sequence). The CDR3 spells CATSSTGRAESYGYTF. CDR3 nucleotide sequence: TGTGCCACCAGCAGCACTGGGAGGGCCGAGAGCTATGGCTACACCTTC.

The genes are TRBV10-2 and TRBJ2-5; D is perhaps TRBD1 (7 bases). This CDR3 region has 15 residues. From germline, CDR1 is WSHSY and CDR2 SAAADI. V gave up 2 bases and J gave up 1 base, with 11 bases separating them. This CDR3 is CASSEGGTVQETQYF. In nucleotides, the CDR3 is TGCGCCAGCAGTGAGGGAGGGACAGTCCAAGAGACCCAGTACTTC.

V is TRBV6-6 and J is TRBJ1-1; possible D gene TRBD1, 6 bases. This CDR3 region has 15 residues. The germline V gene has CDR1 MNHNY and CDR2 SVGAGI (reference sequence). V was trimmed by 5 bases and J by 1 base, leaving 14 bases between them. CDR3 sequence: CASSETGTKNTEAFF. CDR3 sequence (DNA): TGTGCCAGCAGTGAGACCGGGACAAAGAACACTGAAGCTTTCTTT.

V gene TRBV30 combines with J gene TRBJ1-1; D remains unclear. This CDR3 is built from 13 residues. In germline, CDR1 is GTSNPN, CDR2 SVGIG (reference sequence). Trimming took off 4 bases at V and 1 base at J, with 10 bases between the two ends. The CDR3 spells CAWTGTENTEAFF. CDR3 DNA sequence: TGTGCCTGGACCGGTACAGAGAACACTGAAGCTTTCTTT. Full variable domain (rest looked up from reference TRBV30 and TRBJ1-1): SQTIHQWPATLVQPVGSPLSLECTVEGTSNPNLYWYRQAAGRGLQLLFYSVGIGQISSEVPQNLSASRPQDRQFILSSKKLLLSDSGFYLCAWTGTENTEAFFGQGTRLTVV.

The chain combines TRBV29-1 with TRBJ1-1; D may be TRBD1 (6 bases). Germline V gene sequence: CDR1 SQVTM, CDR2 ANQGSEA. The CDR3 totals 13 residues. Deletions cut 3 bases from V and 1 base from J, with 9 bases between. CDR3 DNA sequence: TGCAGCGTTGACGCAGGGGAGAACACTGAAGCTTTCTTT. Translating it yields CSVDAGENTEAFF.

This clone has a single count. The chain carries TRBV19 and TRBJ1-2; no firm D call. Germline V lookup: CDR1 LNHDA, CDR2 SQIVND (reference sequence). Trimming removed 3 bases from V and 4 bases from J, with 15 bases in between. The CDR3 length is 15 residues. CDR3 bases: TGTGCCAGTAGTATGCCCTGGGGAGAGGGCTATGGCTACACCTTC. Encoded protein: CASSMPWGEGYGYTF. The full variable domain, its missing parts supplied by reference TRBV19 and TRBJ1-2, is DGGITQSPKYLFRKEGQNVTLSCEQNLNHDAMYWYRQDPGQGLRLIYYSQIVNDFQKGDIAEGYSVSREKKESFPLTVTSAQKNPTAFYLCASSMPWGEGYGYTFGSGTRLTVV.

The chain links TRBV10-1 to TRBJ2-2; 8 nucleotides agree with TRBD1. V lost 6 bases to trimming and J lost 3 bases; unmatched junction nucleotides: 3. Germline CDR1 and CDR2: WNHNN and SYGVQD (reference sequence). The CDR3 consists of 14 residues. The CDR3 loop is CASRDRDYTGELFF. CDR3 nucleotide sequence: TGCGCCAGCAGGGACAGGGATTACACCGGGGAGCTGTTTTTT.

The V and J genes are TRBV7-2 and TRBJ1-4; TRBD1 is a possible D gene (5 bases). V was shortened by 2 bases and J by 3 bases, with 13 bases between the two germline ends. The CDR3 loop spans 16 amino acids. CDR1 and CDR2 (germline): SGHTA, FQGNSA. The CDR3 DNA reads TGTGCCAGCAGCTTATTTCGGCCGGGGGCTAATGAAAAACTGTTTTTT. This gives the protein CASSLFRPGANEKLFF. The full variable domain, rest sourced from reference TRBV7-2 and TRBJ1-4, is GAGVSQSPSNKVTEKGKDVELRCDPISGHTALYWYRQSLGQGLEFLIYFQGNSAPDKSGLPSDRFSAERTGGSVSTLTIQRTQQEDSAVYLCASSLFRPGANEKLFFGSGTQLSVL.

The chain joins TRBV2 to TRBJ1-2; 7 bases are a match to TRBD1. V shed 4 bases and J 6 bases; nucleotides not matched to a gene: 11. The V gene's germline CDR1 is SNHLY and CDR2 FYNNEI. The CDR3 covers 15 residues. The DNA for the CDR3 is TGTGCCAGCAGTGCCGAACAGGGGCAGTTGGATGGCTACACCTTC. As protein: CASSAEQGQLDGYTF.

The chain has TRBV5-1 and TRBJ1-3, with TRBD1 as a possible D gene (5 bases). The CDR3 extends over 14 amino acids. Per germline, CDR1 SGHRS and CDR2 YFSETQ. V was pared by 4 bases and J by 8 bases, with 16 bases between. The CDR3 loop is CASSLGRREDTIYF. The CDR3 DNA follows: TGCGCCAGCAGCCTGGGACGGCGGGAGGACACCATATATTTT.

The chain combines TRBV28 with TRBJ1-3; 7 nucleotides match TRBD1. V trimming: 2 bases; J trimming: 1 base; junction bases outside the gene matches: 2. From germline, CDR1 is MDHEN and CDR2 SYDVKM. CDR3 length: 15 amino acids. Written as DNA, the CDR3 is TGTGCCAGCAGTTTACTCAGGGGGTCTGGAAACACCATATATTTT. Translation: CASSLLRGSGNTIYF.

This chain uses TRBV18 with TRBJ1-4, with TRBD1 matching 8 bases. From germline, CDR1 is KGHSH and CDR2 LQKENI. The CDR3 sequence is 17 residues long. Unmatched junction bases numbered 16, after V lost 5 bases and J lost 8 bases. CDR3 nucleotides: TGTGCCAGCTCAAACCAACAAGACAGGGGAAAGGGGGAAAAACTGTTTTTT. Translation: CASSNQQDRGKGEKLFF.

The chain links TRBV28 to TRBJ1-2; TRBD1 aligns across 10 bases. After removal of 4 bases from V and 4 bases from J, the junction contained 3 bases not matched to a gene. The CDR3 length is 14 residues. Looked up from germline, CDR1 is MDHEN and CDR2 is SYDVKM. CDR3: CASSSGTGAYGYTF. As DNA, the CDR3 is TGTGCCAGCAGTTCCGGGACAGGGGCCTATGGCTACACCTTC.

The chain carries TRBV19 and TRBJ1-1; D gene unclear. Germline-derived CDR1 and CDR2 are LNHDA and SQIVND (reference sequence). The CDR3 runs 13 residues. Trimming cost V 6 bases and J 1 base, with 9 bases left between them. The CDR3 nucleotides read TGTGCCAGTAGGTTACAGCCGAACACTGAAGCTTTCTTT. This sequence encodes CASRLQPNTEAFF.

This clone was found once. The chain uses TRBV11-2 and TRBJ2-7, with 7 bases that match TRBD1. Looked up from germline, CDR1 is SGHAT and CDR2 is FQNNGV. There are 13 residues in the CDR3. The V gene end was trimmed by 5 bases and the J gene end by 7 bases; junction bases not matched to a gene: 8. CDR3 coding DNA: TGTGCCAGCAGCGAGACAGGGTATAGAGAGCAGTACTTC. This encodes CASSETGYREQYF.

The gene calls are TRBV28 and TRBJ1-4; weak D call: TRBD1 (5 bases). V shed 3 bases and J shed 4 bases, with 18 bases lying between them. The CDR3 has 17 amino acids. Per germline, CDR1 MDHEN and CDR2 SYDVKM. CDR3 in amino acids: CASSFSGDPGVNEKLFF. In DNA, the CDR3 is TGTGCCAGCAGTTTCTCGGGGGACCCTGGGGTTAATGAAAAACTGTTTTTT.

The gene calls are TRBV6-5 and TRBJ2-7; weak D call: TRBD1 (6 bases). The germline gives CDR1 MNHEY, CDR2 SVGAGI. CDR3 length: 15 residues. Trimming shortened V by 6 bases and J by 0 bases, and 15 bases separated the two germline ends. The CDR3 sequence: CASRSATGSSYEQYF. The CDR3 DNA reads as TGTGCCAGCAGGAGCGCCACAGGGAGCTCCTACGAGCAGTACTTC.

The rearrangement joins TRBV7-2 to TRBJ1-5; no clear D gene. Germline V CDR1 and CDR2: SGHTA, FQGNSA. V gave up 1 base and J gave up 0 bases, with 13 bases separating them. This CDR3 is 17 amino acids long. For the CDR3, the DNA is TGTGCCAGCAGCTTAGGGCCTCCTGGAGGTAGCAATCAGCCCCAGCATTTT. This translates into CASSLGPPGGSNQPQHF.

The chain uses TRBV27 and TRBJ1-5; D is possibly TRBD1 (5 bases). The germline V and J ends were trimmed by 11 bases and 4 bases, with 9 bases remaining between them. The CDR3 loop spans 11 amino acids. The germline gives CDR1 MNHEY, CDR2 SMNVEV (reference sequence). The CDR3 nucleotides read TGTGCCTCCGGGGGGAATCAGCCCCAGCATTTT. It is translated as CASGGNQPQHF.

J is TRBJ1-2 and V is TRBV28; no reliable D call. This CDR3 region has 15 residues. Germline CDR1 and CDR2: MDHEN and SYDVKM. The V end was cut by 5 bases, the J end by 5 bases, with 18 bases between. The CDR3 DNA is TGTGCCAGCAGTCTCGGAAGACATTGGATTTATGGCTACACCTTC. It translates to CASSLGRHWIYGYTF.

The rearrangement uses TRBV7-8 and TRBJ2-7; 7 bases map to TRBD2. After removal of 5 bases from V and 5 bases from J, the junction contained 15 bases not matched to a gene. The germline gives CDR1 SGHVS, CDR2 FQNEAQ. The CDR3 has 16 residues. Here the CDR3 DNA reads TGTGCCAGCAGCCCAGGGAGGACTAGAGTTATCCACGAGCAGTACTTC. The encoded protein is CASSPGRTRVIHEQYF.

V usage is TRBV11-2 and J usage is TRBJ2-2; unclear D gene. The CDR3 loop spans 14 amino acids. Germline V gives CDR1 SGHAT, CDR2 FQNNGV. Trimming took off 7 bases at V and 7 bases at J, with 16 bases between the two ends. The CDR3 sequence: CASTHSSFDGELFF. The CDR3 region has the DNA TGTGCCAGCACACATTCCTCCTTCGACGGGGAGCTGTTTTTT.

The V and J genes are TRBV6-5 and TRBJ1-2, with 8 bases that match TRBD1. V lost 6 bases and J lost 2; bases outside the gene matches: 5. The CDR3 runs 14 residues. The germline gives CDR1 MNHEY, CDR2 SVGAGI. Here the CDR3 DNA reads TGTGCCAGCAGCCAGGGGGCTAAGAACTATGGCTACACCTTC. Its protein product is CASSQGAKNYGYTF.

V is TRBV30 and J is TRBJ1-4, with TRBD1 matching over 10 bases. The ends lost 0 bases at V and 0 bases at J; junction bases unmatched: 7. This CDR3 is built from 18 residues. The germline V gene has CDR1 GTSNPN and CDR2 SVGIG (reference sequence). The CDR3, as DNA: TGTGCCTGGAGTGTAAAGGACGGACAGGGGGCAACTAATGAAAAACTGTTTTTT. Protein: CAWSVKDGQGATNEKLFF.

The genes are TRBV6-5 and TRBJ2-1; D might be TRBD2 (6 bases). Trimming stripped 4 bases from V and 8 bases from J, with 18 bases between. Germline V gene lookup returns CDR1 MNHEY and CDR2 SVGAGI. There are 15 residues in the CDR3. For the CDR3, the DNA is TGTGCCAGCAGTTCCGTCCGGAAAGGGGAGGATGAGCAGTTCTTC. Translation gives CASSSVRKGEDEQFF.

J is TRBJ2-3 and V is TRBV28; 7 positions agree with TRBD1. The V and J ends lost 2 bases and 4 bases, in that order; junction bases with no gene match: 6. This CDR3 comprises 15 residues. The germline gives CDR1 MDHEN, CDR2 SYDVKM. The CDR3 here is CASSLREGQSDTQYF. CDR3 DNA: TGTGCCAGCAGTTTACGAGAGGGACAGTCAGATACGCAGTATTTT. The full variable domain, its missing parts supplied by reference TRBV28 and TRBJ2-3, is DVKVTQSSRYLVKRTGEKVFLECVQDMDHENMFWYRQDPGLGLRLIYFSYDVKMKEKGDIPEGYSVSREKKERFSLILESASTNQTSMYLCASSLREGQSDTQYFGPGTRLTVL.

The rearrangement uses TRBV11-1 and TRBJ2-5; D is ambiguous. CDR3 length: 14 amino acids. The germline V gene encodes CDR1 SGHAT and CDR2 FQDESV (reference sequence). V was clipped by 5 bases and J by 5 bases, with 15 bases between them. As DNA, the CDR3 is TGTGCCAGCAGCCGAGGTGTGGATGTGGAGACCCAGTACTTC. This sequence encodes CASSRGVDVETQYF.

This chain connects TRBV4-1 to TRBJ2-1; 9 bases map to TRBD2. Germline V gives CDR1 MGHRA, CDR2 YSYEKL. V dropped 0 bases and J dropped 5; count of bases not matched to a gene: 8. The CDR3 is 17 residues long. CDR3 nucleotide sequence: TGCGCCAGCAGCCAAGATCGGGCGGGGGGGCCGAACAATGAGCAGTTCTTC. Translation: CASSQDRAGGPNNEQFF.